This record looks at one T cell receptor (beta chain) sequence and its context. The sample holds one count of this clone. The antigen it recognizes is unknown. No quality values exist for individual bases; no much larger clone is one base distant. This entry comes from a study of cytomegalovirus exposure and HLA in healthy donors listed by TCRdb under 2017. In the study overall: An earlier analysis of about 560 of the donors reported 250 to 350 Gb of sequence data and approximately 120 million unique TCR beta sequences obtained from approximately 180 million T cells. An early release covering about 600 HLA-typed donors comprised about 320 gigabases of sequencing data and some 79 million unique TCR sequences. Of the roughly 400 genotyped donors, less than 85% were placed in the genetic ancestry cluster associated with self-reported Caucasian donors. The aim of the study was to test whether cataloging public T cell receptors could identify signatures of past pathogen exposure. Using immunosequencing, the study profiled T cell repertoires from fewer than 700 subjects and related those repertoires to cytomegalovirus serostatus. Besides the first cohort of around 670 subjects, a separate validation cohort made up of roughly 120 different subjects was used. To predict cytomegalovirus infection status, the study brought together high-throughput TCR immunosequencing, statistical association of individual TCRs with disease status, and machine learning. To study patterns of TCR occurrence, a later analysis re-analyzed previously published TCR beta repertoires from several hundred donors and added high-resolution HLA genotyping. In the later analysis, no new phenotypic data were used to find candidate immune exposures; instead, reliance was placed on TCR beta sequences and their occurrence across donors. An earlier analysis of several hundred of the donors applied high-throughput TCR beta sequencing to assess whether each TCR beta V gene segment acted as functional or pseudogenic. Donor age, sex, ethnicity and CMV serostatus were compiled alongside the repertoire data. A later genetic analysis took genome-wide SNP genotypes for about three fifths of the roughly 700 donors and used that subset as a discovery cohort. All discovery cohort repertoires had been generated on a single sequencing platform. Both class I and class II loci were covered by HLA typing, at four-digit resolution. The number of typed donors differed by locus: about 620-640 for A, B, C, DRB1 and DQB1; roughly 510 for DQA1; 600 to 610 for DPA1; and approximately 450 for DPB1. Because of strong linkage in the cohort, roughly five DR-DQ haplotypes were treated as single units for association and clustering. On average, about 240,000 unique TCR beta nucleotide sequences were sequenced per donor among a few hundred genotyped donors of the cohort, with roughly 18% of those sequences being non-productive.

Libraries came from the immunoSEQ multiplex PCR assay. For the multiplex PCR, a mixture combining 60 forward primers for TCR Vbeta segments and 13 reverse primers for TCR Jbeta segments was used. The CDR3 region of rearranged TCR beta genes was amplified from genomic DNA with a multiplex PCR assay. On the Illumina HiSeq System, the amplified TCR beta libraries were sequenced as 87-base-pair reads. The source study handled its data this way. A later analysis tallied 75 million to 95 million unique TCR beta chains across the 666 repertoires, and about 10 million of those chains were shared by two or more donors. Raw reads were error-corrected and collapsed into unique sequences by a nearest-neighbor algorithm in which closely related sequences were merged to remove PCR and sequencing errors. CDR3 sequences were aligned to IMGT reference sequences to assign V, D and J gene segments. For a sequence to be retained, at least a six-nucleotide match to both a V gene segment and a J gene segment was required. Rearrangements were classified as productive when the CDR3 lacked stop codons and remained in frame with V and J, and all other rearrangements were classified as non-productive. Following IMGT convention, CDR3 was defined as the stretch from the second conserved V-encoded cysteine to the conserved J-encoded phenylalanine. Sequences without an unambiguous match to a single V gene segment were excluded from the earlier analysis of 450 to 650 of the donors. An earlier analysis of around 600 of the donors classified V segments as functional when productive rearrangements were above 56.7% and as segregating when the standard deviation between donors was above 5%. A statistical classification framework was built to diagnose cytomegalovirus status from the catalog of TCR beta chain sequences. V and J gene assignment, in a later analysis, came from comparing TCR nucleotide sequences with IMGT/GENE-DB human TR gene sequences. In a later analysis, CDR3 sequences and most-parsimonious VDJ recombination scenarios were assigned using the TCRdist pipeline. In a later analysis, each TCR beta chain was defined by its CDR3 amino acid sequence together with its V-gene family, and reads lacking a unique V-gene family were excluded. To address suspected cross-contamination and a sequencing artifact, a later analysis removed 592 highly shared, low-generation-probability nucleotide sequences. In a later analysis, a clonal expansion index for each public chain was calculated from normalized within-repertoire ranks of inferred template counts. Generation probabilities in a later analysis came from a VDJ recombination model fitted to out-of-frame rearrangements, and those results were checked against IGoR. In a later analysis, TCR-TCR, TCR-HLA and TCR-CMV co-occurrence was scored with hypergeometric tests, and a repertoire-size bias correction was applied to TCR pairs. In a later analysis, false discovery rates were estimated by permuting HLA or CMV assignments 20 times. A later analysis grouped co-occurring TCRs with DBSCAN, adding TCRdist sequence similarity when clustering within HLA-allele-positive subsets. Repertoires with fewer than 30,000 or more than 120,000 public chains were left out of co-occurrence clustering, as were several repertoires with anomalous nucleotide sharing. TCRdb obtained this table from immuneACCESS and retained in-frame rearrangements with V and J assigned. These tables miss some clones; where compared with another copy, unresolved V genes account for less than half of the shortfall, and the remainder is unexplained. V and J calls and clone size are as listed in that table; D and trimming were resolved from the DNA. This sample has tens of thousands of clones in its table, and 72% of those were observed once. Clones ranked in the top ten supply roughly 6.5% of the sample.

The cohort comprised around 690 healthy bone marrow donors. At the time of sampling, all cohort members were nominally healthy, though unrecorded immune exposures were likely present. The donor was CMV seronegative and belonged to the group of 320 or so seronegative cohort members. A peripheral blood sample was provided by each donor, and peripheral blood mononuclear cells were used for TCR beta sequencing. The Qiagen DNeasy Blood Extraction Kit was used to extract genomic DNA from the blood cell samples. Here is what the overall study found, with its caveats: The presence/absence analyses assumed that sequencing depth was roughly uniform across donors, and that assumption may not be true. V-gene and J-gene trimming of TCR beta chains was associated with a missense DCLRE1C variant in a later genetic analysis, and the association was replicated in an independent cohort. Most CMV-associated TCR beta chains appeared to be HLA-restricted in a later analysis, and the HLA associations seemed to be driven largely by CMV exposure. In an earlier analysis of several hundred of the donors, most TCR beta V segments were observed in productive rearrangements about 87% or about 30% of the time, broadly matching IMGT annotations. In a later analysis, HLA-associated TCR beta chains were found to be more clonally expanded and to have lower generation probabilities than equally common non-associated chains. When HLA alleles, especially DR and DQ, strongly co-occurred, attributing TCR associations to individual alleles was difficult. The sequencing pipeline was judged likely to have produced a cluster of highly shared sequence variants as a technical artifact. In a later analysis, 16,951 TCR beta sequences were associated with specific HLA alleles at a false discovery rate of 0.05. The authors suggested that the approach could potentially be extended to other disease states and immunological phenotypes. The study listed 150 to 200 TCR beta chains as associated with cytomegalovirus. In a later analysis, TCR association rates were found to vary across HLA loci, with the most associated TCRs seen for DRB1 alleles and the fewest for HLA-C alleles. A further reported finding was that TCR beta sequences accurately predicted the HLA-A and HLA-B alleles for most subjects in the first cohort. Cytomegalovirus status was reported to be diagnosed by the classifier with high specificity and sensitivity in both the original and validation cohorts. Because counts were too low, some 17 rarely observed V segments, including chromosome 9 orphons, were left out of the earlier analysis of over 550 of the donors. Because the 87-base-pair reads could not distinguish some IMGT-functional V segments, including TRBV6-2 and TRBV6-3, those segments were excluded. Compared with the roughly 720-donor mean, donors in an Asian-associated ancestry cluster had fewer N-insertions in productive TCRs, according to a later genetic analysis. Because some donors lacked HLA typing at each locus, the association tests relied only on the typed subset. Immune exposure information for the cohort was limited to CMV serostatus. According to a later analysis, parvovirus B19, influenza, CMV and Epstein-Barr virus appeared linked to several top co-occurrence clusters. Linkage disequilibrium might explain the correlated functional status among segregating V segments, but an unknown experimental factor could not be ruled out. In vitro tests confirmed that a few of the cytomegalovirus-associated TCR beta chains recognize cytomegalovirus antigens. Only TCR beta chains were sequenced in this cohort, and the absence of alpha or paired-chain data limited detectable features. Most TCR sequences were observed very rarely across donors, whereas some public TCRs were present in many individuals.

Ends trimmed: V by 2 bases, J by 10 bases; bases unmatched to a gene: 5. As encoded in the germline V gene, CDR1 is MNHEY while CDR2 is SVGAGI. The CDR3 goes from the cysteine to the phenylalanine over 14 residues. Of the read, only the CDR3 DNA is kept; its 42 bases are in frame from base 1. Recombination connected TRBV6-5 to TRBJ2-1, with 10 bases matching TRBD1. Sequenced material: PBMCs. The clonotype originates from a young man in good health and CMV-seronegative. The nucleotides read TGTGCCAGCAGTTACGGGACAGGGGCTTTCGAGCAGTTCTTC. This translates into CASSYGTGAFEQFF.